This T cell receptor (beta chain) was identified in a study of cytomegalovirus exposure and HLA in healthy donors. Whole-study context: HLA-typed donors were the source of around 85 million unique TCRs held in an early data release.

Study-wide results and caveats: A later analysis reportedly found fewer N-insertions in an Asian-associated ancestry cluster than the approximately 700-donor mean. About 87% or about 30% of the time was how often most TCR beta V segments were productive, according to an earlier analysis. In a later analysis, HLA-associated beta chains showed higher expansion and lower generation probabilities than comparable chains.

The germline V gene has CDR1 MDHEN and CDR2 SYDVKM. The CDR3 consists of 15 residues. Trimming removed 6 bases from V and 12 bases from J; junction bases left unmatched: 14. As regards this clone: Its antigen is currently unknown.

Primers for the PCR totalled 60 Vbeta and 13 Jbeta. Sequencing was performed with immunoSEQ multiplex PCR; in TCRdb, only in-frame clones are kept and a portion is missing. The sample holds under 150,000 clones, over 8% seen once. The clonotype originates from a man aged 25 to 40 in good health and CMV-seronegative. The V and J genes are TRBV28 and TRBJ2-7; 13 bases align to TRBD2. The sample taken for sequencing was PBMCs. The CDR3 nucleotides read TGTGCCAGCAGAACGGCAGGACTAGCGGGAGAGAGGACGTACTTC. It specifies CASRTAGLAGERTYF.